The clone carrying this T cell receptor beta chain was seen once. What it binds is not known. Data came from immunoSEQ multiplex PCR; TCRdb stores just in-frame clones and leaves some out. There are roughly 76,000 clones in the sample; 80% to 90% occur only once, and roughly 2.4% lies in the top ten. V lost 4 bases, J lost 0 bases, and 9 bases lay in between. The V gene's germline CDR1 is SGHTA and CDR2 FQGNSA. The CDR3 contains 14 residues. This entry is derived from a study of T cell responses to AZD1222 COVID-19 vaccine. Background on the study: Whether given at about 4 or about 12 weeks, second doses were pooled.

General study results and limits: Receipt of two AZD1222 doses was followed by a rise in Spike-specific TCR breadth and depth. Repertoires in all cases were sampled only once the peak T cell response had passed.

This chain uses TRBV7-2 with TRBJ2-5; no reliable D call. The material sequenced was peripheral blood, taken on day 0 of AZD1222 vaccination. The sequence came from an adult in good health. The chain's CDR3 is CASSSATDQETQYF. In DNA, the CDR3 is TGTGCCAGCAGCTCGGCGACGGACCAAGAGACCCAGTACTTC.